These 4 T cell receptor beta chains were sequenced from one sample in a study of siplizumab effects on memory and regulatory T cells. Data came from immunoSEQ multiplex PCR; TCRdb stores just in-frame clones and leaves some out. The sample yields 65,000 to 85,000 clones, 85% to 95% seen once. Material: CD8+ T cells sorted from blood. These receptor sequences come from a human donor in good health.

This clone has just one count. CDR3 coding DNA: TGTGCCAGTAGTATTTACGACAGGCCTGAAGCTTTCTTT. Translated: CASSIYDRPEAFF. V gene TRBV19 combines with J gene TRBJ1-1, with TRBD1 as a possible D gene (6 bases). The ends were cut back, 3 bases at V and 6 bases at J, with 11 bases in the middle. CDR1 and CDR2 from the germline V gene are LNHDA and SQIVND (reference sequence). The CDR3 is 13 residues long. Full variable domain (outside the CDR3, taken from reference TRBV19 and TRBJ1-1): DGGITQSPKYLFRKEGQNVTLSCEQNLNHDAMYWYRQDPGQGLRLIYYSQIVNDFQKGDIAEGYSVSREKKESFPLTVTSAQKNPTAFYLCASSIYDRPEAFFGQGTRLTVV.

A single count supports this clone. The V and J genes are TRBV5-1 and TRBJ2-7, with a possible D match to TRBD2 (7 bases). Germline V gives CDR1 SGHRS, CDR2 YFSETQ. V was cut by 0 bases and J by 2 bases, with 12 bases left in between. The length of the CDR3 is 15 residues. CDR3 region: CASSLGAGAAYEQYF. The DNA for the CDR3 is TGCGCCAGCAGCTTGGGTGCGGGGGCAGCCTACGAGCAGTACTTC.

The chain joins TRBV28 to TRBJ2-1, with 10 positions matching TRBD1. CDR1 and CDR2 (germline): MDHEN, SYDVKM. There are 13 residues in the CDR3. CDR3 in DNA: TGTGCATCCGGACAGGGGGCCTACAATGAGCAGTTCTTC. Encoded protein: CASGQGAYNEQFF.

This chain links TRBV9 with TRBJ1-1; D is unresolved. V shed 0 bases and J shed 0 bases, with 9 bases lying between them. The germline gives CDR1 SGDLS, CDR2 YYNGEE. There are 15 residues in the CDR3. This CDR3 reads CASSVEALMNTEAFF. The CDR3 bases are TGTGCCAGCAGCGTAGAGGCCCTCATGAACACTGAAGCTTTCTTT.